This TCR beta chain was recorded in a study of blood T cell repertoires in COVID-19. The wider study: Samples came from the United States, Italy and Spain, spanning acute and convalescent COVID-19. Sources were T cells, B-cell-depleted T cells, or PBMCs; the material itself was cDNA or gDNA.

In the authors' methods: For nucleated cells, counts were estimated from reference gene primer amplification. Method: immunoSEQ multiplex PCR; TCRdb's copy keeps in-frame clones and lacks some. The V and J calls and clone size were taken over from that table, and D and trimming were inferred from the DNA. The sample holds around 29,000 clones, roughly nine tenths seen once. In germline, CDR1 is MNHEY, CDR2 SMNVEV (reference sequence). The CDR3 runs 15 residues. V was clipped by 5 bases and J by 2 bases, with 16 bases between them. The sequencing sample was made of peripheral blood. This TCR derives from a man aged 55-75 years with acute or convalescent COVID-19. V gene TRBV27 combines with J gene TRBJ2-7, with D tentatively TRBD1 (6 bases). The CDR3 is CASSPRDTRPYEQYF. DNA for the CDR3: TGTGCCAGCAGTCCCCGGGACACCCGTCCCTACGAGCAGTACTTC.